Sequencing of this T cell receptor beta chain was carried out in a study of tumor-infiltrating lymphocytes in oesophageal squamous cell carcinoma. This clonotype was found many times. TCRdb used MiXCR to reprocess the PCR reads, holding one entry per CDR3 protein. This repertoire shows about 18,000 distinct CDR3 sequences, 42% found once; its top ten account for roughly a sixth. This sequence was found in a female donor with esophageal squamous cell carcinoma. Sequenced material: normal esophageal tissue next to the tumor.

In nucleotides, the CDR3 is TGTGCCAGCAGCAGGGGTGAGGGGACTGAAGCTTTCTTT. This encodes CASSRGEGTEAFF. The chain couples TRBV12-3 or TRBV12-4 to TRBJ1-1; TRBD1 might be the D (6 bases). The CDR3 runs to 13 residues. V was clipped by 6 bases and J by 5 bases, with 13 bases between them.